Sequencing of this T cell receptor beta chain was carried out in a study of cytomegalovirus exposure and HLA in healthy donors. Study as a whole: Within the Caucasian-associated ancestry cluster were roughly 81% of the roughly 430 genotyped donors.

With respect to this clone: The target antigen is unknown.

Study conclusions and caveats: Upon later analysis, TCR association rates were observed to vary by HLA locus, being highest for DRB1 and lowest for HLA-C. Association with HLA alleles at 0.05 false discovery rate was found for around 17,000 TCR beta sequences in a later analysis. Later on, analysis showed that most CMV-associated TCR beta chains appeared to be HLA-restricted.

PCR primers comprised 60 Vbeta and 13 Jbeta primers. Measured with immunoSEQ multiplex PCR; TCRdb has only the in-frame clones, and not every one. This repertoire shows some 100,000 clones, 81% found once; its top ten account for roughly 2%. This CDR3 region has 19 residues. In germline, CDR1 is SNHLY, CDR2 FYNNEI. V was pared by 6 bases and J by 3 bases, with 18 bases of the junction left unmatched. This sequence originates from a woman aged 25 to 39 in good health and CMV-seronegative. The sequencing input was PBMCs. The chain uses TRBV2 and TRBJ2-4; 9 bases are a match to TRBD2. The CDR3 nucleotides are TGTGCCAGCAGGGGCAGACTAGCGGCCGAAGGAGCGTACAAAAACATTCAGTACTTC. This sequence encodes CASRGRLAAEGAYKNIQYF.